This paragraph covers one TCR beta chain sequence. The antigen is undetermined. MiXCR, run by TCRdb on the reads, gives a single entry per CDR3 protein. The repertoire holds about 740,000 distinct CDR3 sequences, 35% seen once, with 2.8% in the top ten. The CDR3 covers 14 residues. Germline assignment: CDR1 MGHDK and CDR2 SYGVNS. V gave up 3 bases and J gave up 1 base, with 9 bases separating them. The entry originates in a study of T cell repertoires in cytomegalovirus infection. Study-level information: Public TCR beta signatures marked donors with CMV infection and the matching HLA.

General observations from the study: Across the ex vivo response, the dominant clonotypes were HLA-C-restricted CMV-specific TCR beta clonotypes. CMV carriers having the relevant HLA were flagged by cumulative public TCR beta family frequency.

This chain uses TRBV25-1 with TRBJ2-5; D could derive from TRBD1 or TRBD2 (5 bases each). The source material was PBMCs. The sequence was obtained from a human donor in good health (CMV status not recorded). Some clones in this sample may be carry-over from other donors' samples. The CDR3 sequence: CASSEGTSQETQYF. CDR3 coding DNA: TGTGCCAGCAGTGAGGGGACCTCCCAAGAGACCCAGTACTTC.